The T cell receptor (beta chain) under discussion was sequenced for a study of T cell responses to AZD1222 COVID-19 vaccine. Findings of the study overall: Nearly half of spike-specific TCRs reportedly go after variant regions that carry no mutations. Mostly white British, mostly female donors; authors suggested clonal diversity may be underestimated.

Only in-frame clones appear in the TCRdb table, and some are missing; sequencing was by immunoSEQ multiplex PCR. Of 130,000 or so clones listed, approximately 86% are singletons. Of note for this clone: Its antigen is currently unknown.

This CDR3 has 13 residues. The V end was cut by 5 bases, the J end by 5 bases, with 11 bases between. In germline, CDR1 is SGHTA, CDR2 FQGNSA. This clonotype was obtained from an adult who received the AZD1222 COVID-19 vaccine. The sample consisted of peripheral blood, taken 28 days after the second AZD1222 dose. The chain uses TRBV7-2 and TRBJ2-3, with a possible D match to TRBD1 (5 bases). Here the CDR3 reads CASSVRVQDTQYF. CDR3 coding DNA: TGTGCCAGCAGCGTCAGGGTTCAAGATACGCAGTATTTT.